The 26 T cell receptor beta chains below come from one sample, sequenced in a study of blood T cell repertoires in COVID-19. Using immunoSEQ multiplex PCR, the repertoire was profiled, and TCRdb retains in-frame clones only, with some absent. This sample has some 300,000 clones, with around 90% found just once. Specimen: PBMCs or T cells enriched from blood (not recorded which). These receptors were taken from a woman younger than 30 with acute COVID-19.

The CDR3: CASSGVQGADKNIQYF. The CDR3 DNA reads TGTGCCAGCAGCGGGGTACAGGGGGCGGACAAAAACATTCAGTACTTC. The chain joins TRBV9 to TRBJ2-4; 9 positions agree with TRBD1. The CDR3 is made up of 16 amino acids. V shed 3 bases, J shed 3 bases, and the junction held 7 bases outside the gene matches. CDR1 SGDLS and CDR2 YYNGEE come from the germline V gene.

The chain couples TRBV3-1 (or the pseudogene TRBV3-2) to TRBJ1-3, with 8 bases matching TRBD1. The J segment lost 4 bases and the V segment lost 8 bases, leaving 10 bases of the junction unmatched. Per germline, CDR1 LGHDT and CDR2 YNNKEL (reference sequence). This CDR3 comprises 15 residues. CDR3 nucleotide sequence: TGTGCCAGCCGGAGGTCTGGACAGGGAGGAAACACCATATATTTT. It specifies CASRRSGQGGNTIYF.

V is TRBV27 and J is TRBJ2-3, with 12 bases aligning to TRBD2. This CDR3 spans 17 amino acids. CDR1 and CDR2 (germline): MNHEY, SMNVEV (reference sequence). Trimming cost V 1 base and J 4 bases; bases outside gene matches: 6. The CDR3 sequence: CASSLLASGRGADTQYF. CDR3 DNA sequence: TGTGCCAGCAGTTTATTGGCTAGCGGGAGGGGTGCAGATACGCAGTATTTT.

The V gene is TRBV29-1, the J gene TRBJ1-5; perhaps TRBD1 as D (6 bases). Germline lookup yields CDR1 SQVTM and CDR2 ANQGSEA. CDR3 length: 14 amino acids. The V end lost 5 bases, the J end lost 5 bases, and 16 bases lay between the germline ends. CDR3 sequence reads: CSVPYGGADQPQHF. CDR3 nucleotide sequence: TGCAGCGTTCCATACGGGGGGGCGGATCAGCCCCAGCATTTT.

The V call is TRBV12-5, the J call TRBJ2-3; 9 nucleotides agree with TRBD2. CDR1 LGHNT and CDR2 FRNRAP come from the germline V gene. J lost 0 bases, V lost 5 bases, and 15 bases had no gene match. CDR3 length: 19 amino acids. This CDR3 reads CASGPSAGGLLVSTDTQYF. In nucleotides, the CDR3 is TGTGCTAGTGGTCCTTCAGCGGGAGGATTGCTAGTAAGCACAGATACGCAGTATTTT.

This clone was observed a handful of times. V is TRBV6-1 and J is TRBJ2-7, with D possibly matching TRBD1 (5 bases). The CDR3 is made up of 14 amino acids. Germline lookup yields CDR1 MNHNS and CDR2 SASEGT. Trimming removed 0 bases from V and 5 bases from J, with 11 bases in between. CDR3 sequence reads: CASSEAEGVHEQYF. Written as DNA, the CDR3 is TGTGCCAGCAGTGAAGCCGAAGGGGTACACGAGCAGTACTTC.

On this clone itself: Other DNA sequences in this sample translate to the same CDR3. The rearrangement links TRBV15 to TRBJ2-7, with D possibly being TRBD2 (5 bases). Germline values: CDR1 LNHNV, CDR2 YYDKDF (reference sequence). Trimming took off 0 bases at V and 2 bases at J, with 8 bases between the two ends. The CDR3 extends over 14 amino acids. DNA of the CDR3: TGTGCCACCAGCAGAGATCGGGGTCCCTACGAGCAGTACTTC. Translated, it gives CATSRDRGPYEQYF.

The CDR3 nucleotides are TGTGCCTGGTCCCAGCAGGTGTACGATGAGCAGTTCTTC. This gives the protein CAWSQQVYDEQFF. The chain couples TRBV30 to TRBJ2-1; no firm D call. With 5 bases removed from V and 8 bases from J, the gap between germline ends came to 16 bases. The length of the CDR3 is 13 residues. Germline V gene sequence: CDR1 GTSNPN, CDR2 SVGIG (reference sequence).

The rearrangement links TRBV18 to TRBJ1-2; no definite D call. This CDR3 comprises 13 residues. In germline, CDR1 is KGHSH, CDR2 LQKENI. Deletions cut 3 bases from V and 2 bases from J, with 7 bases between. DNA for the CDR3: TGTGCCAGCTCACCGGGCTCAAACTATGGCTACACCTTC. Protein sequence: CASSPGSNYGYTF. Using reference TRBV18 and TRBJ1-2 for the parts outside the CDR3, the full variable domain is NAGVMQNPRHLVRRRGQEARLRCSPMKGHSHVYWYRQLPEEGLKFMVYLQKENIIDESGMPKERFSAEFPKEGPSILRIQQVVRGDSAAYFCASSPGSNYGYTFGSGTRLTVV.

The chain is built from TRBV3-1 (or the pseudogene TRBV3-2) and TRBJ2-7; 7 bases align to TRBD1. V lost 0 bases and J lost 4; bases outside the gene matches: 12. This CDR3 has 17 residues. CDR1 is LGHDT and CDR2 is YNNKEL in the germline V gene (reference sequence). Written as DNA, the CDR3 is TGTGCCAGCAGCCAAGATAGGACAGGAGAGAATCTATACGAGCAGTACTTC. Its translation: CASSQDRTGENLYEQYF.

CDR3 nucleotides: TGTGCCATCAGTTCGGTTCGTCAGCCCCAGCATTTT. Translating it yields CAISSVRQPQHF. This chain uses TRBV10-3 with TRBJ1-5; D is uncertain. CDR3 size: 12 residues. V shed 5 bases and J shed 6 bases, with 8 bases lying between them. CDR1 is ENHRY, CDR2 SYGVKD, per germline.

The V gene is TRBV29-1, the J gene TRBJ1-1, with a weak D call TRBD1 (5 bases). Germline loops: CDR1 SQVTM, CDR2 ANQGSEA. The V end was cut by 2 bases, the J end by 7 bases, with 20 bases between. CDR3 length: 15 amino acids. DNA of the CDR3: TGCAGCGTTGAAAAGGGGTGGGGCGCGGGGAATGAAGCTTTCTTT. This gives the protein CSVEKGWGAGNEAFF. Using reference TRBV29-1 and TRBJ1-1 for the parts outside the CDR3, the full variable domain is SAVISQKPSRDICQRGTSLTIQCQVDSQVTMMFWYRQQPGQSLTLIATANQGSEATYESGFVIDKFPISRPNLTFSTLTVSNMSPEDSSIYLCSVEKGWGAGNEAFFGQGTRLTVV.

This chain connects TRBV5-1 to TRBJ1-1; 7 bases are a match to TRBD1. This CDR3 region has 13 residues. Per germline, CDR1 SGHRS and CDR2 YFSETQ. With V trimmed by 5 bases and J by 4 bases, 5 bases remained unmatched. The CDR3 is CASRYTGVTEAFF. The DNA of the CDR3 is TGCGCCAGCAGGTACACAGGGGTCACTGAAGCTTTCTTT.

The V call is TRBV29-1, the J call TRBJ1-1; no definite D call. Germline lookup yields CDR1 SQVTM and CDR2 ANQGSEA. The CDR3 runs 11 residues. Trimming took 8 bases from V and 4 from J, leaving 11 bases between them. The CDR3 sequence: CSPLVGTEAFF. CDR3 bases: TGCAGCCCTCTAGTAGGCACTGAAGCTTTCTTT.

This chain connects TRBV28 to TRBJ2-4, with 8 bases aligning to TRBD1. The CDR3 spans 14 residues. CDR1 is MDHEN, CDR2 SYDVKM, per germline. With 7 bases clipped from V and 9 bases from J, the junction kept 11 bases outside the gene matches. CDR3 sequence reads: CASTPGQDLGIQYF. The CDR3 DNA reads TGTGCCAGCACCCCGGGACAGGATCTGGGCATTCAGTACTTC.

The J gene is TRBJ1-1, the V gene TRBV10-1, with a possible D match to TRBD1 (6 bases). Per germline, CDR1 WNHNN and CDR2 SYGVQD (reference sequence). Trimming took 6 bases from V and 5 from J, leaving 13 bases between them. The CDR3 has 13 amino acids. CDR3 residues: CASSSQGGTEAFF. CDR3 nucleotide sequence: TGCGCCAGCAGCTCACAGGGAGGGACTGAAGCTTTCTTT.

The J gene is TRBJ1-5, the V gene TRBV21-1; the table names TRBD1, a call not compared with the DNA. TRBV21-1 is a pseudogene segment. CDR3 length equals 18 residues. CDR3 in amino acids: CASSKGTGASLSNQPQHF. CDR3 nucleotides: TGTGCCAGCAGCAAAGGGACAGGGGCGTCGTTGAGCAATCAGCCCCAGCATTTT.

This rearrangement joins TRBV14 to TRBJ2-7, with 10 bases matching TRBD2. V shed 4 bases and J 2 bases; nucleotides not matched to a gene: 2. This CDR3 contains 14 residues. CDR1 is SGHDN and CDR2 is FVKESK in the germline V gene. The CDR3 DNA sequence: TGTGCCAGCAGCCGAAGCGGGAGGGCCTACGAGCAGTACTTC. This codes for CASSRSGRAYEQYF.

This sequence joins TRBV28 and TRBJ2-1, with 11 bases lining up with TRBD2. CDR1 MDHEN and CDR2 SYDVKM come from the germline V gene. The J segment lost 7 bases and the V segment lost 3 bases, leaving 14 bases of the junction unmatched. The CDR3 loop spans 18 amino acids. The CDR3 spells CASSLVAGGWGRKNEQFF. The CDR3 bases are TGTGCCAGCAGTTTGGTAGCGGGAGGGTGGGGCCGTAAAAATGAGCAGTTCTTC.

V usage is TRBV27 and J usage is TRBJ1-1; TRBD1 matches 7 bases. V lost 3 bases, J lost 5 bases, and 9 bases stayed unmatched. Germline CDR1 reads MNHEY; CDR2 reads SMNVEV (reference sequence). The CDR3 loop spans 15 amino acids. This CDR3 reads CASSFLQGVGTEAFF. The CDR3 DNA follows: TGTGCCAGCAGTTTCCTTCAGGGGGTAGGGACTGAAGCTTTCTTT.

The chain recombines TRBV27 with TRBJ2-7; TRBD1 matches at 9 bases. The V segment lost 5 bases and the J segment 6 bases; nucleotides outside the gene matches: 5. Germline loops: CDR1 MNHEY, CDR2 SMNVEV (reference sequence). The CDR3 is 13 residues long. CDR3 sequence: CASSLRDRAEQYF. In nucleotides, the CDR3 is TGTGCCAGCAGTCTCCGGGACAGGGCCGAGCAGTACTTC.

V and J are TRBV20-1 and TRBJ2-2, with 12 bases aligning to TRBD2. Germline V CDR1 and CDR2: DFQATT, SNEGSKA (reference sequence). The CDR3 totals 18 residues. The J segment lost 6 bases and the V segment lost 3 bases, leaving 14 bases of the junction unmatched. The CDR3 DNA sequence: TGCAGTGCTAGTTCGTCTCTACTAGCGGGAGGCTCATCCGGGGAGCTGTTTTTT. Protein product: CSASSSLLAGGSSGELFF.

This clone turned up a few times. V and J are TRBV24-1 and TRBJ1-2, with D hard to call. Per germline, CDR1 KGHDR and CDR2 SFDVKD. V lost 3 bases to trimming and J lost 7 bases, with 5 bases between them. The CDR3 contains 11 residues. The CDR3 is CATSDPSGYTF. The CDR3 region has the DNA TGTGCCACCAGTGATCCCAGTGGCTACACCTTC.

The rearrangement uses TRBV6-1 and TRBJ2-5; 8 positions agree with TRBD2. CDR1 MNHNS and CDR2 SASEGT come from the germline V gene. V lost 3 bases to trimming and J lost 0 bases; unmatched junction nucleotides: 6. The CDR3 is 16 residues long. Written as DNA, the CDR3 is TGTGCCAGCAGTGAGACCCTAGCGGGTTACCAAGAGACCCAGTACTTC. This encodes CASSETLAGYQETQYF.

The rearrangement links TRBV5-1 to TRBJ2-2; 9 positions agree with TRBD2. The ends lost 7 bases at V and 0 bases at J; junction bases unmatched: 10. This CDR3 is built from 17 residues. CDR1 is SGHRS and CDR2 is YFSETQ in the germline V gene. The CDR3 coding sequence is TGCGCCAGCTCCTGGACTAGCGCCACTTCGAACACCGGGGAGCTGTTTTTT. The encoded protein is CASSWTSATSNTGELFF.

The chain recombines TRBV28 with TRBJ2-7; 9 bases fit TRBD1. The CDR3 consists of 16 residues. V dropped 5 bases and J dropped 2; count of bases not matched to a gene: 10. CDR1 and CDR2 (germline): MDHEN, SYDVKM. CDR3 amino acids: CASSTEGQGLAYEQYF. The DNA for the CDR3 is TGTGCCAGCAGTACCGAAGGACAGGGGTTGGCCTACGAGCAGTACTTC.